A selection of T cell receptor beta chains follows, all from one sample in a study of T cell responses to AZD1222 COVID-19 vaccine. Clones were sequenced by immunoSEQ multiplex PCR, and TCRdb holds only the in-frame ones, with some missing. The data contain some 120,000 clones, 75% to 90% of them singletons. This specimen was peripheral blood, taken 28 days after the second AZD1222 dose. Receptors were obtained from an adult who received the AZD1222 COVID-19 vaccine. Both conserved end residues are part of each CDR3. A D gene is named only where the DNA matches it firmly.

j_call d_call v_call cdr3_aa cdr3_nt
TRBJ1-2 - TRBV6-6 CASRDRANYGYTF TGTGCCAGCAGAGACCGAGCTAACTATGGCTACACCTTC
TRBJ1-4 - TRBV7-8 CASSLAGDEKLFF TGTGCCAGCAGCTTAGCGGGAGATGAAAAACTGTTTTTT
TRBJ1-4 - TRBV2 CASRKTGNTNEKLFF TGTGCCAGCAGGAAAACAGGGAACACTAATGAAAAACTGTTTTTT
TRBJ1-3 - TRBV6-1 CASSESGQLLGNTIYF TGTGCCAGCAGTGAATCGGGCCAGCTGCTGGGAAACACCATATATTTT
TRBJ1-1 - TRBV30 CAWSPPPQNEAFF TGTGCCTGGAGTCCCCCCCCACAGAATGAAGCTTTCTTT
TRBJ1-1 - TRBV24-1 CATSGTDTSGTEAFF TGTGCCACCAGTGGTACGGACACCTCCGGCACTGAAGCTTTCTTT
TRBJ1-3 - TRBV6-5 CASRNQGFSGNTIYF TGTGCCAGCAGAAATCAGGGGTTCTCTGGAAACACCATATATTTT
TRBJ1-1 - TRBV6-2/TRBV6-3 CASSRPDGIPEAFF TGTGCCAGCAGTCGCCCGGACGGAATCCCAGAAGCTTTCTTT
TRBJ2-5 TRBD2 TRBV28 CASSPTSGGRGLGETQYF TGTGCCAGCAGTCCGACTAGCGGGGGGCGAGGTCTGGGAGAGACCCAGTACTTC
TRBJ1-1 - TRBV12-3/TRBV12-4 CASSLGSGAAFF TGTGCCAGCAGTTTAGGTTCAGGGGCTGCTTTCTTT
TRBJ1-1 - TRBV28 CASSFVYGAFF TGTGCCAGCAGTTTCGTATATGGGGCTTTCTTT
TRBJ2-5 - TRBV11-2 CASSSSQETQYF TGTGCCAGCAGCAGTTCTCAAGAGACCCAGTACTTC
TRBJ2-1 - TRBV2 CATPSRVADNEQFF TGTGCCACCCCCAGTCGGGTCGCGGACAATGAGCAGTTCTTC
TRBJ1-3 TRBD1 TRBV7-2 CASSPRQGSSGNTIYF TGTGCCAGCAGCCCCCGACAGGGGAGCTCTGGAAACACCATATATTTT
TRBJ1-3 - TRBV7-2 CASSSHRNTIYF TGTGCCAGCAGCTCCCACCGAAACACCATATATTTT
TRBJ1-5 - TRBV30 CAWSTTQGNQPQHF TGTGCCTGGAGCACAACGCAGGGTAATCAGCCCCAGCATTTT
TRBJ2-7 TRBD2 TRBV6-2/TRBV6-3 CASSYSMAGGHGEQYF TGTGCCAGCAGTTACTCGATGGCGGGGGGGCACGGGGAGCAGTACTTC
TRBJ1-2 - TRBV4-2 CASSQGVGQGSGYTF TGTGCCAGCAGCCAAGGGGTGGGGCAGGGGTCTGGCTACACCTTC
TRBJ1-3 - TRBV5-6 CASSPDTRVSGNTIYF TGTGCCAGCAGCCCGGACACCCGGGTCTCGGGAAACACCATATATTTT
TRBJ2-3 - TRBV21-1 CASSKAPWGPISTDTQYF TGTGCCAGCAGCAAAGCCCCGTGGGGGCCCATTAGCACAGATACGCAGTATTTT
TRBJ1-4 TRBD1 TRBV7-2 CASSRDRGATNEKLFF TGTGCCAGCAGCCGCGACAGGGGGGCAACTAATGAAAAACTGTTTTTT
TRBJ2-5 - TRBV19 CASSSGVQETQYF TGTGCCAGTAGCTCGGGGGTTCAGGAGACCCAGTACTTC
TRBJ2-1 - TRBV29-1 CSVDTGPSRNEQFF TGCAGCGTGGATACAGGACCCTCTCGGAATGAGCAGTTCTTC
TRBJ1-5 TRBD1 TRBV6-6 CASSPTQGEGLWNQPQHF TGTGCCAGCAGTCCAACACAGGGGGAGGGCTTATGGAATCAGCCCCAGCATTTT
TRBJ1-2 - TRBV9 CASSATVDSLYGYTF TGTGCCAGCAGCGCAACGGTAGACAGCCTCTATGGCTACACCTTC
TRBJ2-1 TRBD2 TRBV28 CASSFPAGGYNEQFF TGTGCCAGCAGTTTCCCAGCGGGGGGCTACAATGAGCAGTTCTTC
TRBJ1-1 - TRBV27 CASSRGSHTEAFF TGTGCCAGCAGCCGGGGGAGTCACACTGAAGCTTTCTTT
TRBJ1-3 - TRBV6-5 CASSYSRYSQRDTIYF TGTGCCAGCAGTTACTCGAGATACTCACAGAGGGACACCATATATTTT
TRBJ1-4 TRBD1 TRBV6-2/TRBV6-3 CASTPRQGAVEDEKLFF TGTGCCAGCACCCCGCGACAGGGGGCGGTAGAAGATGAAAAACTGTTTTTT
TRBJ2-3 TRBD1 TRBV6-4 CASSEGVAGGSDTQYF TGTGCCAGCAGTGAGGGCGTGGCAGGGGGCTCGGATACGCAGTATTTT
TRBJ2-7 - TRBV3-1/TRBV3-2 CASSHSRWGRIGEQYF TGTGCCAGCAGCCATAGTCGCTGGGGGCGAATAGGAGAGCAGTACTTC
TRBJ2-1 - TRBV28 CASTGGAINEQFF TGTGCCAGCACAGGGGGGGCGATCAATGAGCAGTTCTTC
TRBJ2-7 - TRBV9 CASSAPGASPYYEQYF TGTGCCAGCAGCGCCCCGGGGGCATCTCCATACTACGAGCAGTACTTC
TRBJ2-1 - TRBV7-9 CASTPGQVDNEQFF TGTGCCAGCACCCCGGGGCAGGTCGACAATGAGCAGTTCTTC
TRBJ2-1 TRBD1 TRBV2 CASSDRGLYNEQFF TGTGCCAGCAGTGACAGGGGGCTCTACAATGAGCAGTTCTTC
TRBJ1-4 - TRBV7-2 CASSLEGPRPNEKLFF TGTGCCAGCAGCTTAGAGGGTCCCCGGCCGAATGAAAAACTGTTTTTT
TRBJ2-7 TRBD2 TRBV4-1 CASSQGGTSLAGAMSYEQYF TGCGCCAGCAGCCAAGGCGGTACCTCATTAGCGGGGGCCATGTCCTACGAGCAGTACTTC
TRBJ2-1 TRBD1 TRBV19 CASSPNVDRVSGKFF TGTGCCAGTAGTCCCAATGTGGACAGGGTGTCGGGTAAGTTCTTC
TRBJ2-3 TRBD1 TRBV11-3 CASSLMGQDTDTQYF TGTGCCAGCAGCTTAATGGGACAGGACACAGATACGCAGTATTTT
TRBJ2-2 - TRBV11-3 CASSLVAAGELFF TGTGCCAGCAGCTTAGTGGCGGCCGGGGAGCTGTTTTTT
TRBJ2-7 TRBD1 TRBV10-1 CASSKGQGGPEQYF TGCGCCAGCAGTAAGGGACAGGGGGGTCCCGAGCAGTACTTC
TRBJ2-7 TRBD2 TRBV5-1 CASSLELLSSGGAYKQYF TGCGCCAGCAGCTTAGAACTGCTTTCTAGCGGGGGGGCCTACAAGCAGTACTTC